The entry below gives a single TCR beta chain sequence along with its context. This sample is part of a study of multiple sclerosis patients with progressive multifocal leukoencephalopathy. Sequencing was at survey level. Clones were read by immunoSEQ multiplex PCR, and TCRdb kept only the in-frame ones, dropping some. This table has 30,000 to 35,000 clones, roughly nine tenths appearing once. Time point: time of PML onset. T3 refers to blood collected at the onset of PML. The sample consisted of PBMCs, taken from a patient treated with natalizumab. This receptor was obtained from a human donor with progressive multifocal leukoencephalopathy.

CDR3 residues: CASSQGSAREQYF. The CDR3 DNA reads TGTGCCAGCAGCCAGGGATCAGCGAGGGAGCAGTACTTC. The chain employs TRBV16 and TRBJ2-7; D remains unclear. Trimming took off 3 bases at V and 7 bases at J, with 13 bases between the two ends. Germline-derived CDR1 and CDR2 are KGHSY and FQNENV. CDR3 length equals 13 residues.